This T cell receptor (beta chain) comes out of a study of shared clonotypes between healthy human individuals. The CDR3 extends over 16 amino acids. V lost 1 base to trimming and J lost 4 bases, with 15 bases between them. The germline V gene has CDR1 LNHDA and CDR2 SQIVND (reference sequence). Unsorted PBMC DNA sequencing spanned ten immunoSEQ deep assay plates. The protocol was immunoSEQ multiplex PCR, while the TCRdb copy is restricted to in-frame clones and leaves out a portion. The repertoire has about 480,000 clones, around 79% of them found once; the top ten carry about 12%. This chain connects TRBV19 to TRBJ2-3, with a tentative D call TRBD1 (6 bases). This receptor was identified in a woman aged 35 to 49 in good health. Some clones in this sample may be carry-over from other donors' samples. Specimen: PBMCs. The CDR3, as DNA: TGTGCCAGTAGTATAGTCCCGGGACAAAGCGCAGATACGCAGTATTTT. It yields the protein CASSIVPGQSADTQYF.